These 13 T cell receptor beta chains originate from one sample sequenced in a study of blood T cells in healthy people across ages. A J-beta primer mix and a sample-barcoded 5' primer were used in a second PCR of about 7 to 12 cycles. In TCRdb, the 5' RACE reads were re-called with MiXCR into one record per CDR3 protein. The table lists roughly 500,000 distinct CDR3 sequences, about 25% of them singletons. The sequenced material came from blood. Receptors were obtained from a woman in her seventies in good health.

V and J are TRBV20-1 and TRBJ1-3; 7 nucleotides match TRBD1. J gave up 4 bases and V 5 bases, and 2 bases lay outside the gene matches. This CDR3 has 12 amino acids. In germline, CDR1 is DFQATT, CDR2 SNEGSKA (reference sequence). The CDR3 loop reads CSAQQGGNTIYF. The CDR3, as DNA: TGCAGTGCTCAACAGGGGGGAAACACCATATATTTT.

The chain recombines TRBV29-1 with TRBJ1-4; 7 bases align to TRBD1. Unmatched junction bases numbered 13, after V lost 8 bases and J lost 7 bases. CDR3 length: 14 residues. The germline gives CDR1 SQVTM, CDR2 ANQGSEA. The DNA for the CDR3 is TGCAGCTTCTATTCGACAGGGTCTAGTGAAAAACTGTTTTTT. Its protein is CSFYSTGSSEKLFF.

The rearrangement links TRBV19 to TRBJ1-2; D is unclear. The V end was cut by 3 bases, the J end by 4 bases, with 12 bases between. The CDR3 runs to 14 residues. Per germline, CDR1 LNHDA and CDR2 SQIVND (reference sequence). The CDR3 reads CASSMKVSLYGYTF. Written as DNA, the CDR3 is TGTGCCAGTAGTATGAAGGTGAGCCTCTATGGCTACACCTTC.

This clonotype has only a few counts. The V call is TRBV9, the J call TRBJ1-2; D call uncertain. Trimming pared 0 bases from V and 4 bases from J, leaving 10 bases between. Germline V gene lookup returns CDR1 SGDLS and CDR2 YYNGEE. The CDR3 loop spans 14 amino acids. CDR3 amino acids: CASSVGAGPYGYTF. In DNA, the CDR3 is TGTGCCAGCAGCGTAGGCGCAGGCCCCTATGGCTACACCTTC.

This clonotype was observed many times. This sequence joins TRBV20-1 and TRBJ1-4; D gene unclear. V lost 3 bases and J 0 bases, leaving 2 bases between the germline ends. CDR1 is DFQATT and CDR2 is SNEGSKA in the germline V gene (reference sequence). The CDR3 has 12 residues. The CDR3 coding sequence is TGCAGTGCTAGGACAACTAATGAAAAACTGTTTTTT. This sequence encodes CSARTTNEKLFF.

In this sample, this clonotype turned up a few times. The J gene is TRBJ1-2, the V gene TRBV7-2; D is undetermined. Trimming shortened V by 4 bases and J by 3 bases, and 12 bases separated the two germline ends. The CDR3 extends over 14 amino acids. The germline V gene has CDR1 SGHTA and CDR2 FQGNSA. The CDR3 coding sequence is TGTGCCAGCAGCTCGATGGGGAACTACTATGGCTACACCTTC. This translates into CASSSMGNYYGYTF.

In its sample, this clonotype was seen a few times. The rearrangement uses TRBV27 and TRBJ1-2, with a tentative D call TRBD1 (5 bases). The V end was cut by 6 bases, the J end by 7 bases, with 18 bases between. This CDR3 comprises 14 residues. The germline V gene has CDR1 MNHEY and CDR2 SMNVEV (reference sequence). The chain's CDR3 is CASSPRGITIGYTF. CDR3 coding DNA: TGTGCCAGCAGCCCAAGGGGAATAACTATTGGCTACACCTTC.

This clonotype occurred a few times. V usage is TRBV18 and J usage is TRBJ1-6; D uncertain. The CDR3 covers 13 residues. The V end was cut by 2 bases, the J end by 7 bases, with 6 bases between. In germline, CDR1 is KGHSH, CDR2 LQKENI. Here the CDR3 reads CASSPSANSPLHF. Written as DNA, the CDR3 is TGTGCCAGCTCACCATCGGCGAATTCACCCCTCCACTTT.

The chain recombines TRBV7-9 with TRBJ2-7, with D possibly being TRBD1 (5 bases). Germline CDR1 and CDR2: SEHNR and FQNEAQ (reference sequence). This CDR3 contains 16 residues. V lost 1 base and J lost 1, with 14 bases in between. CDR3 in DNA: TGTGCCAGCAGCTTAGACAGGACGGCGGAGTCCTACGAGCAGTACTTC. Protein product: CASSLDRTAESYEQYF.

The CDR3 nucleotides are TGTGCCAGCCGGCTGGGATGGGGTGAGAATGAAAAACTGTTTTTT. Translated: CASRLGWGENEKLFF. The V and J genes are TRBV27 and TRBJ1-4; D not certain. V lost 8 bases, J lost 5 bases, and 18 bases lay in between. This CDR3 has 15 amino acids. Germline V gene sequence: CDR1 MNHEY, CDR2 SMNVEV (reference sequence).

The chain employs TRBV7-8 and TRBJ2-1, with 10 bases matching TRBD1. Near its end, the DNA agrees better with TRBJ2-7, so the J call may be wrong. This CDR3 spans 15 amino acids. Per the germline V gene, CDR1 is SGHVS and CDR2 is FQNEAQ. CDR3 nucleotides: TGTGCCAGCAGCACGGGACAGGGGCCGTCCTACGAGCAGTACTTC. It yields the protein CASSTGQGPSYEQYF.

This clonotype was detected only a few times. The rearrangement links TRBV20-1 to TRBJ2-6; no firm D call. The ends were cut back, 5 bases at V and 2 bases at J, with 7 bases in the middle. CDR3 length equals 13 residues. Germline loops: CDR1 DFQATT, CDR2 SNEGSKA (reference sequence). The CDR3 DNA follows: TGCAGTGCTGCCCGTCCTGGGGCCAACGTCCTGACTTTC. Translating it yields CSAARPGANVLTF.

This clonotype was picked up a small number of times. CDR3 nucleotide sequence: TGTGCCAGCAGCTTAGGGGGTAGGACCTTCGCAACTAATGAAAAACTGTTTTTT. It translates to CASSLGGRTFATNEKLFF. The rearrangement uses TRBV7-9 and TRBJ1-4; the D is unclear. The germline V gene has CDR1 SEHNR and CDR2 FQNEAQ (reference sequence). The CDR3 is made up of 18 amino acids. Trimming took 1 base from V and 0 from J, leaving 15 bases between them.